This TCR beta chain was obtained from a study of blood T cell repertoires in COVID-19. Study at large: Collection of acute and convalescent COVID-19 samples took place in the United States, Italy and Spain. PBMCs, B-cell-depleted T cells, or T cells provided the cDNA or gDNA that made up the material.

Here immunoSEQ multiplex PCR was the method, and the copy in TCRdb shows in-frame clones only, minus some. The table includes under 200,000 clones, 70% to 80% detected once. The CDR3 spans 14 residues. V lost 5 bases, J lost 2 bases, and 2 bases stayed unmatched. Per germline, CDR1 SGHTA and CDR2 FQGNSA. This clone was observed once. This chain uses TRBV7-2 with TRBJ1-2; 10 nucleotides align to TRBD1. This clonotype originated in a woman aged 40 to 50 with COVID-19, enrolled during active disease. The specimen sequenced was peripheral blood. CDR3 bases: TGTGCCAGCAGCCAGGGACAGGGGAACTATGGCTACACCTTC. Protein product: CASSQGQGNYGYTF.